The next 21 T cell receptor beta chains were all read from a single sample in a study of graft-versus-host responses after intestinal transplantation. These receptors have no identified antigens. Sequenced by immunoSEQ multiplex PCR; TCRdb stores in-frame clones only, minus some. This sample carries tens of thousands of clones, roughly 90% of them seen once, and the ten largest clones take less than 5%. The material sequenced was unstimulated CD8+ T cells sorted from spleen or lymph node cells, taken before transplant. The source of these receptors is a human donor who was the organ donor for an intestinal transplant.

The CDR3 sequence: CASSQDLGGSTEAFF. For the CDR3, the DNA is TGTGCCAGCAGCCAAGATCTTGGCGGATCCACTGAAGCTTTCTTT. V and J are TRBV4-2 and TRBJ1-1; no clear D. Between the trimmed V and J ends, which lost 0 bases and 4 bases, there was a span of 12 bases. The CDR3 extends over 15 amino acids. The germline V gene encodes CDR1 LGHNA and CDR2 YNFKEQ.

V and J are TRBV18 and TRBJ2-7; 10 bases agree with TRBD2. The CDR3 contains 14 residues. The J segment lost 5 bases and the V segment lost 4 bases, leaving 5 bases of the junction unmatched. Germline loops: CDR1 KGHSH, CDR2 LQKENI. The CDR3 DNA is TGTGCCAGCTCACATCTAGCGGGGGTTAACGAGCAGTACGTC. Its translation is CASSHLAGVNEQYV.

V and J are TRBV13 and TRBJ2-3; 9 positions agree with TRBD1. CDR1 is PRHDT and CDR2 is FYEKMQ in the germline V gene (reference sequence). V lost 1 base and J lost 4; bases outside the gene matches: 6. The CDR3 totals 16 residues. CDR3 loop: CASSLVTGGIPDTQYF. The CDR3 nucleotides read TGTGCCAGCAGCTTAGTGACAGGGGGTATACCAGATACGCAGTATTTT.

This clone turned up a few times. The genes are TRBV6-5 and TRBJ1-2; TRBD1 aligns across 8 bases. The J segment lost 2 bases and the V segment lost 5 bases, leaving 1 base of the junction unmatched. This CDR3 contains 13 residues. The germline gives CDR1 MNHEY, CDR2 SVGAGI. CDR3 amino acids: CASSRTGNYGYTF. CDR3 DNA sequence: TGTGCCAGCAGTCGGACAGGGAACTATGGCTACACCTTC.

The chain recombines TRBV9 with TRBJ2-2; D call uncertain. Trimming stripped 7 bases from V and 0 bases from J, with 7 bases between. The CDR3 contains 13 residues. Germline V gene sequence: CDR1 SGDLS, CDR2 YYNGEE. In DNA form, the CDR3 reads TGTGCCAGCGCCTCAGCGAACACCGGGGAGCTGTTTTTT. Translating it yields CASASANTGELFF.

This sequence joins TRBV4-3 and TRBJ1-1; D unclear. From germline, CDR1 is LGHNA and CDR2 YSLEER. Trimming stripped 1 base from V and 1 base from J, with 16 bases between. The CDR3 has 17 amino acids. CDR3 DNA sequence: TGCGCCAGCAGCCAAGTTAGTCCTCGGGGATCGAACACTGAAGCTTTCTTT. Amino acid sequence: CASSQVSPRGSNTEAFF.

The CDR3 region is CASSGDRHHQPQHF. The CDR3 DNA reads as TGTGCCAGCAGCGGGGACAGGCATCATCAGCCCCAGCATTTT. The chain couples TRBV7-9 to TRBJ1-5; 8 bases match TRBD1. CDR3 length equals 14 residues. Losses at the gene ends were 5 bases for V and 5 bases for J; bases not matched to a gene: 5. Germline V gene sequence: CDR1 SEHNR, CDR2 FQNEAQ (reference sequence).

In DNA form, the CDR3 reads TGTGCCAGCAGTGAAGCGCCAAGACAGGGGGACGAGCAGTACGTC. Protein: CASSEAPRQGDEQYV. The J gene is TRBJ2-7, the V gene TRBV6-1; TRBD1 matches at 9 bases. This CDR3 region has 15 residues. With 0 bases clipped from V and 5 bases from J, the junction kept 5 bases outside the gene matches. The germline V gene has CDR1 MNHNS and CDR2 SASEGT.

The V call is TRBV6-1, the J call TRBJ1-2; D call uncertain. This CDR3 contains 13 residues. V was cut by 6 bases and J by 3 bases, with 11 bases left in between. Germline assignment: CDR1 MNHNS and CDR2 SASEGT. CDR3 bases: TGTGCCAGCAGGATAAGGGAGGACTATGGCTACACCTTC. Amino acids: CASRIREDYGYTF.

The gene calls are TRBV27 and TRBJ2-1; D possibly corresponds to TRBD1 (6 bases). The CDR3 runs to 15 residues. Germline CDR1 reads MNHEY; CDR2 reads SMNVEV (reference sequence). V lost 2 bases, J lost 4 bases, and 12 bases lay in between. CDR3 in amino acids: CASSLVDSLYNEQFF. As DNA, the CDR3 is TGTGCCAGCAGTTTAGTGGACAGCCTTTACAATGAGCAGTTCTTC.

The chain carries TRBV4-3 and TRBJ1-6; a weak D match, TRBD1 (5 bases). The CDR3 has 16 residues. V lost 0 bases, J lost 1 base, and 7 bases lay in between. Germline loops: CDR1 LGHNA, CDR2 YSLEER. The CDR3 sequence is CASSQDRQSYNSPLHF. The CDR3 DNA reads as TGCGCCAGCAGCCAAGACCGACAGTCCTATAATTCACCCCTCCACTTT.

This clone has just a few counts. V is TRBV18 and J is TRBJ2-7; D is unresolved. The germline V gene encodes CDR1 KGHSH and CDR2 LQKENI. The CDR3 is 13 amino acids. The V end was cut by 3 bases, the J end by 4 bases, with 10 bases between. CDR3 in amino acids: CASSPPDTYEQYV. In DNA, the CDR3 is TGTGCCAGCTCACCCCCCGACACGTACGAGCAGTACGTC.

This clone was seen only once. The J gene is TRBJ2-1, the V gene TRBV9, with TRBD2 matching 9 bases. Germline loops: CDR1 SGDLS, CDR2 YYNGEE. V gave up 4 bases and J gave up 8 bases; unmatched junction bases: 7. The CDR3 length is 14 residues. CDR3 sequence: CASSLGLAADEQFF. In nucleotides, the CDR3 is TGTGCCAGCAGCCTGGGACTAGCCGCCGATGAGCAGTTCTTC. Looking up the rest from reference TRBV9 and TRBJ2-1 gives the full variable domain: DSGVTQTPKHLITATGQRVTLRCSPRSGDLSVYWYQQSLDQGLQFLIQYYNGEERAKGNILERFSAQQFPDLHSELNLSSLELGDSALYFCASSLGLAADEQFFGPGTRLTVL.

Notes on this clone: An end of the junction differs from the germline gene, which may be a read error. This rearrangement joins TRBV27 to TRBJ1-1, with D possibly matching TRBD1 (6 bases). Germline V gene lookup returns CDR1 MNHEY and CDR2 SMNVEV (reference sequence). This CDR3 comprises 13 residues. CDR3 region: CASKVGQNAEAFF. CDR3 coding DNA: TGTGCCAGCAAAGTTGGACAGAACGCTGAAGCTTTCTTT.

DNA of the CDR3: TGTGCCAGCAGCGCCAGGGGCACCGGGGAGCTGTTTTTT. This sequence encodes CASSARGTGELFF. V gene TRBV7-9 combines with J gene TRBJ2-2; possibly TRBD1 for D (6 bases). Germline lookup yields CDR1 SEHNR and CDR2 FQNEAQ (reference sequence). Between the trimmed V and J ends, which lost 5 bases and 4 bases, there was a span of 8 bases. This CDR3 is 13 amino acids long.

V is TRBV6-5 and J is TRBJ1-1, with D hard to call. Trimming left V 0 bases short and J 1 base short, with 6 bases between. The CDR3 length is 14 residues. Germline CDR1 reads MNHEY; CDR2 reads SVGAGI. This CDR3 is CASSYSAGNTEAFF. The CDR3 DNA reads TGTGCCAGCAGTTACTCAGCAGGGAACACTGAAGCTTTCTTT.

The chain couples TRBV5-5 to TRBJ1-1; tentatively, D is TRBD1 (6 bases). The CDR3 extends over 14 amino acids. Germline CDR1 is SGHKS and CDR2 is YYEKEE (reference sequence). The germline V and J ends were trimmed by 3 bases and 5 bases, with 14 bases remaining between them. The CDR3 nucleotides are TGTGCCAGCAGCTCTTCACAGGGATGGACTGAAGCTTTCTTT. Translated, it gives CASSSSQGWTEAFF. Full variable domain (outside the CDR3, taken from reference TRBV5-5 and TRBJ1-1): DAGVTQSPTHLIKTRGQQVTLRCSPISGHKSVSWYQQVLGQGPQFIFQYYEKEERGRGNFPDRFSARQFPNYSSELNVNALLLGDSALYLCASSSSQGWTEAFFGQGTRLTVV.

This chain joins TRBV14 and TRBJ2-1; 10 bases are shared with TRBD2. The V segment lost 4 bases and the J segment 9 bases; nucleotides outside the gene matches: 18. The CDR3 extends over 18 amino acids. Germline CDR1 SGHDN, CDR2 FVKESK. CDR3 region: CASSRWPGLASPKTEQFF. The CDR3 nucleotides read TGTGCCAGCAGCCGATGGCCGGGACTAGCGTCACCTAAAACTGAGCAGTTCTTC.

The chain has TRBV14 and TRBJ2-1; 10 positions match TRBD1. J was trimmed by 3 bases and V by 6 bases; bases with no gene match: 8. The CDR3 is made up of 16 amino acids. Germline CDR1 SGHDN, CDR2 FVKESK. CDR3 sequence: CASSQIRTGGYNEQFF. In DNA form, the CDR3 reads TGTGCCAGCAGTCAAATCAGGACAGGGGGCTACAATGAGCAGTTCTTC.

The chain has TRBV27 and TRBJ1-1; perhaps TRBD1 as D (6 bases). This CDR3 contains 13 residues. The V end was cut by 8 bases, the J end by 1 base, with 11 bases between. Germline V gives CDR1 MNHEY, CDR2 SMNVEV (reference sequence). The CDR3 DNA reads as TGTGCCAGCTCCTGGGGGCCGAACACTGAAGCTTTCTTT. Its protein is CASSWGPNTEAFF.

About this clone itself: Relative to the germline gene, one junction end is altered; a read error may explain this. V is TRBV4-1 and J is TRBJ2-3, with 7 nucleotides matching TRBD1. The CDR3 loop spans 15 amino acids. Per the germline V gene, CDR1 is MGHRA and CDR2 is YSYEKL. The CDR3 coding sequence is TGCGCCAGCAGCCAAGATTTAACTCTGACAGGGCGCTGGGGTTTT. Amino acid sequence: CASSQDLTLTGRWGF.